This paragraph reports one TCR beta chain. This entry belongs to a study of T cells in Graves' hyperthyroidism and ophthalmopathy. The CDR3 is made up of 15 amino acids. The germline V gene has CDR1 MNHNY and CDR2 SVGAGI (reference sequence). V shed 1 base and J 7 bases; nucleotides not matched to a gene: 2. Amplification of TCR beta CDR3 regions was performed using RNA transcripts as template. Primed by the HTBI set, a first-round RT-PCR was run on the TCR CDR3. MiXCR, run by TCRdb on the multiplex PCR reads, gives a single entry per CDR3 protein. The table has fewer than 500,000 distinct CDR3 sequences, roughly 14% seen once.

Source material: blood. The clonotype was recovered from a man between 18 and 35 years old with Graves' ophthalmopathy. The J gene is TRBJ1-4, the V gene TRBV6-6, with 11 bases matching TRBD1. The DNA of the CDR3 is TGTGCCAGCAGTTACTTGGGGACAGGGGGTGAAAAACTGTTTTTT. Its translation: CASSYLGTGGEKLFF.